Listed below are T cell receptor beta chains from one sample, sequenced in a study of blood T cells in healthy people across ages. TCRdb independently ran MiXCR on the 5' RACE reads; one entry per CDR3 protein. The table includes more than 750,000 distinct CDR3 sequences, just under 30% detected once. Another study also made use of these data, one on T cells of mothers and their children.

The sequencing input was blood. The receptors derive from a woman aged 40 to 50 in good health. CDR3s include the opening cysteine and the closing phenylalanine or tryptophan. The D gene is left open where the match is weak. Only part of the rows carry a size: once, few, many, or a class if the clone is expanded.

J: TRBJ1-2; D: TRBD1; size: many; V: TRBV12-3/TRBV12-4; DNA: TGTGCCAGCAGTCGACAGGGTCAGTATGGCTACACCTTC; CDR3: CASSRQGQYGYTF
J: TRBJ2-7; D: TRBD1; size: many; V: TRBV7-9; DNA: TGTGCCAGCAGCTTGGGGACAGGGGAATCCTACGAGCAGTACTTC; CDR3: CASSLGTGESYEQYF
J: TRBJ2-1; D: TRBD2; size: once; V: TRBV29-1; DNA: TGCGGCGCCCGGGGACTAGCGCGAAGCTCCTACAATGAGCAGTTCTTC; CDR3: CGARGLARSSYNEQFF
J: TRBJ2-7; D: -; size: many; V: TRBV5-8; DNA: TGTGCCAGCAACCGAAGGTCGGGCTCCAAAGGGGGGGAGCAGTACTTC; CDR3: CASNRRSGSKGGEQYF
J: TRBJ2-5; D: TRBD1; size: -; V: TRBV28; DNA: TGTGCCAGCAGACCTACAGGGGGCAGGGAGACCCAGTACTTC; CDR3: CASRPTGGRETQYF
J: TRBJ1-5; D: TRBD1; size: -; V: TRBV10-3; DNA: TGTGCCATCAGTGAGGGACAGGGGGGCGGGCAGCCCCAGCATTTT; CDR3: CAISEGQGGGQPQHF
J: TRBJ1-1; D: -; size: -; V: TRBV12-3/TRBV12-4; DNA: TGTGCCAGCAGTTGCGGAGGGACCCGCACTGAAGCTTTCTTT; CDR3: CASSCGGTRTEAFF
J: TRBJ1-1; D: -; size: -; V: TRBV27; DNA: TGTGCCAGCAGTCCGGGACATTCGAACACTGAAGCTTTCTTT; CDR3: CASSPGHSNTEAFF
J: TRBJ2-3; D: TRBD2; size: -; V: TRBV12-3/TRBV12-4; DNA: TGTGCCAGCACCCTGGGACTAGCCTGGACAGATACGCAGTATTTT; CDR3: CASTLGLAWTDTQYF
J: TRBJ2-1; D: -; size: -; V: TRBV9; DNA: TGTGCCAGCAGCGTAGCGTTACAGGGAAAAGATGAGCAGTTCTTC; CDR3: CASSVALQGKDEQFF
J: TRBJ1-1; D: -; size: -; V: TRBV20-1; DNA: TGCAGTGCTAGAGAAGCAGGGTGGGGAACTGAAGCTTTCTTT; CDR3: CSAREAGWGTEAFF
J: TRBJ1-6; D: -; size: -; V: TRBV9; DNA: TGTGCCAGCAGCGCCGGCGGGGGCGAGTCACCCCTCCACTTT; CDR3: CASSAGGGESPLHF
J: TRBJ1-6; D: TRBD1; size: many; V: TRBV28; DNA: TGTGCCAGCAATACATTTTGGACAGGGAATTCACCCCTCCACTTT; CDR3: CASNTFWTGNSPLHF
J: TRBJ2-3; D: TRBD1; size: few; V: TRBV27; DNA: TGTGCCAGCGGCACAGGGGGCACAGATACGCAGTATTTT; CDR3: CASGTGGTDTQYF
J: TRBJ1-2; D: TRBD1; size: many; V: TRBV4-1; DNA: TGCGCCAGCAGCCAAGAGAAAATTGGGACAGGATCATATGGCTACACCTTC; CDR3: CASSQEKIGTGSYGYTF
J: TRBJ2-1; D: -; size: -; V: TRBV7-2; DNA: TGTGCCAGCAGCTCCGCACCAGTACCTTCCTACAATGAGCAGTTCTTC; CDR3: CASSSAPVPSYNEQFF
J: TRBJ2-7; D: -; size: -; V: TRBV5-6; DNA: TGTGCCAGCAGCCTATTACAGAACGAGCAGTACTTC; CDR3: CASSLLQNEQYF
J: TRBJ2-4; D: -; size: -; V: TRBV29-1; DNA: TGCAGCGTCCACGACCCTTTCAATCTGGAGCAGTACTTC; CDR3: CSVHDPFNLEQYF
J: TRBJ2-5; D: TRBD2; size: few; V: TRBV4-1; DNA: TGCGCCAGCAGCCCCGGGGGGAACGGAGAGACCCAGTACTTC; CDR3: CASSPGGNGETQYF
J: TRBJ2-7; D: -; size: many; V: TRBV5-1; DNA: TGCGCCAGCAGCTCCGTCACGGGGGAGCAGTACTTC; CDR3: CASSSVTGEQYF
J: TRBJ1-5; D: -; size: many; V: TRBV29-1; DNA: TGCAGCGGACCACAGGGACCTAATCAGCCCCAGCATTTT; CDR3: CSGPQGPNQPQHF
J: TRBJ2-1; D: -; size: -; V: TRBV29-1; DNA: TGCAGCGTTGTCTCCAATGGACTGCTTGGGCAGTTCTTC; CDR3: CSVVSNGLLGQFF
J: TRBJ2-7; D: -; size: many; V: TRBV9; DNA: TGTGCCAGCAGCGCGGACAGAGACTACGAGCAGTACTTC; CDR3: CASSADRDYEQYF
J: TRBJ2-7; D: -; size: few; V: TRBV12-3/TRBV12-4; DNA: TGTGCCAGCAGTTCCCCCCCCGTCGAGCAGTACTTC; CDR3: CASSSPPVEQYF
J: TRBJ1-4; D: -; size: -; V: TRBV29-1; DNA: TGCAGCGTCGCAGTGGACTTCAATGAAAAACTGTTTTTT; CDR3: CSVAVDFNEKLFF
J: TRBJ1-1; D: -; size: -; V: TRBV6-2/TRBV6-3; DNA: TGTGCCAGCAGGGGGAATATGGGCACTGAAGCTTTCTTT; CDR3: CASRGNMGTEAFF
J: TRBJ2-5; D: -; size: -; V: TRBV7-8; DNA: TGTGCCAGCAGCCCTGGAGCGACGGGAGAGACCCTGTACTTC; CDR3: CASSPGATGETLYF
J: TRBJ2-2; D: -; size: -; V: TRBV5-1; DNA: TGCGCCAGCAGCTACGGACAGTCCCCCGGGGAGCTGTTTTTT; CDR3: CASSYGQSPGELFF
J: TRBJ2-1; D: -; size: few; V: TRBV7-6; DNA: TGTGCCAGCAGCTTCGGTACGGACCCCAGGGAGCAGTTCTTC; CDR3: CASSFGTDPREQFF
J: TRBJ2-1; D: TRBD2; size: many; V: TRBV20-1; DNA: TGCAGTGCTCCTCTGACTAGCGGGGGGGATTACAATGAGCAGTTCTTC; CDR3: CSAPLTSGGDYNEQFF
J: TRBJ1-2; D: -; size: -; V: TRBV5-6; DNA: TGTGCCAGCAGCTTGAGTCTCATACAGTATGGCTACACCTTC; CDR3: CASSLSLIQYGYTF
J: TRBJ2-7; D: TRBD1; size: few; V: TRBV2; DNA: TGTGCCAGCAGAGAGGGACAGTCCGGAACCTACGAGCAGTACTTC; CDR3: CASREGQSGTYEQYF
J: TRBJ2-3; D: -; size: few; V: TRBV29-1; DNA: TGCAGCGTTGAATTCGATAGCACAGATACGCAGTATTTT; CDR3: CSVEFDSTDTQYF
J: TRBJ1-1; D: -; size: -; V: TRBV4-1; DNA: TGCGCCAGCAGCCCCCCTACAGGGCTGGACACTGAAGCTTTCTTT; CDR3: CASSPPTGLDTEAFF
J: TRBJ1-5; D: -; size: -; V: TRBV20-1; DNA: TGCAGTGCTAGAGCCCACGTCTCGCATCAGCCCCAGCATTTT; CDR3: CSARAHVSHQPQHF
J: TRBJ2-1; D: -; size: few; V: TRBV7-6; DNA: TGTGCCAGCAGCTTTGGGACGTATGAGCAGTTCTTC; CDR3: CASSFGTYEQFF
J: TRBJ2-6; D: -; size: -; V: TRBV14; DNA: TGTGCCAGCAGCCAAAACGGCCGCGCTGGGGCCGACGTCCTGACTTTC; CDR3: CASSQNGRAGADVLTF
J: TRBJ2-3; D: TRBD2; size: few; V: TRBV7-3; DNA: TGTGCCAGCAGCTTGACTGCGACTAGCGGGGGCACAGATACGCAGTATTTT; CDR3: CASSLTATSGGTDTQYF
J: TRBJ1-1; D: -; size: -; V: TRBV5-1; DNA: TGCGTCAGCAGCCCGGCCCGTTTCCGAATGAACACTGAAGCTTTCTTT; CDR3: CVSSPARFRMNTEAFF
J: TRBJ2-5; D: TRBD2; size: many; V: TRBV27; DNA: TGTGCCAGCAGAATCGCTAGCGGGGGGTCGGAAGAGACCCAGTACTTC; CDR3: CASRIASGGSEETQYF
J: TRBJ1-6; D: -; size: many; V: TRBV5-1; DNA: TGCGCCAGCAGCAGCGGACAGCGATCACCCCTCCACTTT; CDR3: CASSSGQRSPLHF
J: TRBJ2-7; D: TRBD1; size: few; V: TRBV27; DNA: TGTGCCAGCAGCTTAGCTCACAGGGGGGCTTACGAGCAGTACTTC; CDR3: CASSLAHRGAYEQYF
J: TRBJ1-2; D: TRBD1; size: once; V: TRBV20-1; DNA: TGCAGTGCTGGGACAGGGGGATCCTATGGCTACACCTTC; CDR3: CSAGTGGSYGYTF
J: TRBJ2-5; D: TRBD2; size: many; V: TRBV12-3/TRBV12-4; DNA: TGTGCCAGCAGTCCCTACGCGGGAGATGAGACCCAGTACTTC; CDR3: CASSPYAGDETQYF
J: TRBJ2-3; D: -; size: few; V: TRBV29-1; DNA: TGCAGCGTTATACAGGGACGGAATACGCAGTATTTT; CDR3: CSVIQGRNTQYF
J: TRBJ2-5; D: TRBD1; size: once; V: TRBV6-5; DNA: TGTGCCAGCAGTTACTTAAGCAGGGGGCTAAAGGAAGAGACCCAGTACTTC; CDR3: CASSYLSRGLKEETQYF
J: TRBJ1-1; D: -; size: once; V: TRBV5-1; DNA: TGCGCCAGCAGCTTGGAAGGAAATCGGAACACTGAAGCTTTCTTT; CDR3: CASSLEGNRNTEAFF
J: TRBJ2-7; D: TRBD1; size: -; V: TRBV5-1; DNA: TGCGCCAGCAGCTTCGGGACAGGGGTGTGCGAGCAGTACTTC; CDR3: CASSFGTGVCEQYF
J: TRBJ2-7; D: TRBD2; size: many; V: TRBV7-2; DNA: TGTGCCAGCAGCCCTCCCACTAGCGGGGTGTACGAGCAGTACTTC; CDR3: CASSPPTSGVYEQYF
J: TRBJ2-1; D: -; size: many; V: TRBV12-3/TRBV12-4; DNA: TGTGCCAGCAGCCCTTCGGCGGGGAGCTCCTACAATGAGCAGTTCTTC; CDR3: CASSPSAGSSYNEQFF
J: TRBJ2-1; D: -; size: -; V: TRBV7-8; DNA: TGTGCCGGCAGCTTAGCGGCGGCCCGTTACAATGAGCAGTTCTTC; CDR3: CAGSLAAARYNEQFF
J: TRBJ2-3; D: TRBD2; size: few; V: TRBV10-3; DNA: TGTGCCATCAGTCTCGGGGGGGCGGGAGATACGCAGTATTTT; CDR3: CAISLGGAGDTQYF
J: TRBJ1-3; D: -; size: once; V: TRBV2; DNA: TGTGCCAGCAGACAGGCATCTGGAAACACCATATATTTT; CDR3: CASRQASGNTIYF
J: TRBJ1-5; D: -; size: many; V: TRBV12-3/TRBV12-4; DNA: TGTGCCAGCAGTTTAGAAAGGGGCACCCAGCATTTT; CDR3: CASSLERGTQHF
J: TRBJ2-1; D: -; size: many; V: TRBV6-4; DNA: TGTGCCAGCAGTGACCGGGACAACAATGAGCAGTTCTTC; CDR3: CASSDRDNNEQFF
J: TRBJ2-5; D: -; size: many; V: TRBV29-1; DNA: TGCAGCGTTGAAGATAACCAGAGAAGGGAGACCCAGTACTTC; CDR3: CSVEDNQRRETQYF
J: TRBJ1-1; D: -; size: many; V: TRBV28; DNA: TGTGCCAGTGTAAACAGGGTTGAAGCTTTCTTT; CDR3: CASVNRVEAFF